This TCR beta chain was sequenced in a study of blood T cell repertoires in COVID-19. Overall study: The origin of the acute and convalescent COVID-19 samples was the United States, Italy and Spain. Sample material is recorded as cDNA or gDNA derived from T cells, B-cell-depleted T cells, or PBMCs.

In the original analysis: Amplification of reference gene primers provided the estimated nucleated cell counts. The assay was immunoSEQ multiplex PCR, and TCRdb's table has in-frame clones only and misses some. The DNA gave D and trimming, while V, J and clone size come from that table. The sample records around 81,000 clones, 70% to 90% being singletons. CDR1 and CDR2 from the germline V gene are SGDLS and YYNGEE. J was trimmed by 0 bases and V by 4 bases; bases with no gene match: 3. The CDR3 sequence is 16 residues long. This clone was counted a few times. The origin of this receptor is a woman aged 80 or over with acute or convalescent COVID-19. The chain joins TRBV9 to TRBJ2-2; 10 bases match TRBD2. Sequencing was carried out using peripheral blood. CDR3 coding DNA: TGTGCCAGCAGCAAGAGCGGGGGGGCGAACACCGGGGAGCTGTTTTTT. Protein product: CASSKSGGANTGELFF.